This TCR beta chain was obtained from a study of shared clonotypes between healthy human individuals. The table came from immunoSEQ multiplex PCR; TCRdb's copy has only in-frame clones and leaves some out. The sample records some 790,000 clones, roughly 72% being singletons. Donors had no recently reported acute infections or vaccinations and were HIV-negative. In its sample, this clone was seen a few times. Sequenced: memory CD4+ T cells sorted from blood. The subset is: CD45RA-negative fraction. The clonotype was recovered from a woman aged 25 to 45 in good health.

The CDR3 region has the DNA TGTGCCTGGAGTGTATTAGGGTTTAGCGCTGAAGCTTTCTTT. It specifies CAWSVLGFSAEAFF. J is TRBJ1-1 and V is TRBV30, with D uncertain. This CDR3 spans 14 amino acids. V was clipped by 0 bases and J by 6 bases, with 14 bases between them. CDR1 is GTSNPN and CDR2 is SVGIG in the germline V gene (reference sequence).